The clone carrying this T cell receptor (beta chain) was observed a single time. This sample was taken from a study of blood T cell repertoires in COVID-19. Germline CDR1 reads SEHNR; CDR2 reads FQNEAQ (reference sequence). The CDR3 extends over 13 amino acids. With 11 bases removed from V and 5 bases from J, the gap between germline ends came to 17 bases. Clones were sequenced by immunoSEQ multiplex PCR, and TCRdb holds only the in-frame ones, with some missing. The sample records about 260,000 clones, about 88% being singletons. The rearrangement links TRBV7-9 to TRBJ2-3; perhaps TRBD2 as D (6 bases). Sequencing was performed on peripheral blood. The origin of this receptor is a man younger than 40 with active or convalescent COVID-19. The CDR3 DNA reads TGTGCCGGTCGACTAGACGGAAGAGATACGCAGTATTTT. It translates to CAGRLDGRDTQYF.